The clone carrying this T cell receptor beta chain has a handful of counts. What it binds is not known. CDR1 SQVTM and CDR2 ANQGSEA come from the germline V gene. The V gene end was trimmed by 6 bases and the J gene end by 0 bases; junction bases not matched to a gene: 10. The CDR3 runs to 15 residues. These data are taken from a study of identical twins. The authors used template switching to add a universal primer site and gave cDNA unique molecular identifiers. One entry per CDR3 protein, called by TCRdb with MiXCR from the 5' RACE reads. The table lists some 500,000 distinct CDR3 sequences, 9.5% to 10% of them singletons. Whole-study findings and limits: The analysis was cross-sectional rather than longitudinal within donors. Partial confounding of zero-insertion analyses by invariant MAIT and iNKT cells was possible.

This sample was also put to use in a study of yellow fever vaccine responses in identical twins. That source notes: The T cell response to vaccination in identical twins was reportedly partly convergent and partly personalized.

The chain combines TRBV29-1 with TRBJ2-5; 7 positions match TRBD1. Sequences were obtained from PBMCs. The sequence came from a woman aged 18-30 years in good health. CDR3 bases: TGCAGCGTCCCGGCAGGGGGATCGTACCAAGAGACCCAGTACTTC. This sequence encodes CSVPAGGSYQETQYF.